This T cell receptor (beta chain) was obtained from a study of T cells in Graves' hyperthyroidism and ophthalmopathy. This clonotype was observed at least ten times. The antigen is not known. Amplification yielded TCR beta CDR3 regions, with RNA transcripts as the source. With the HTBI primer set, the TCR CDR3 went through a first round of RT-PCR. Each CDR3 protein gets one entry after TCRdb re-called the multiplex PCR reads with MiXCR. This sample has 750,000 to 900,000 distinct CDR3 sequences, with around 38% found just once. General observations from the study: Peripheral blood also featured most of the thyroid clonotypes expanded above 0.001. Before onset, ophthalmopathy was predicted by the model a median roughly 6.8 months earlier. A model built on 13 V-J features separated ophthalmopathy from stable hyperthyroidism.

Patients aged 18 to 65 had newly diagnosed hyperthyroidism of under 2 months' duration. This clonotype was sampled from a man between 18 and 29 years old with Graves' hyperthyroidism. The material sequenced was blood.

CDR3 protein: CSAGSGSYGYTF. The CDR3, as DNA: TGCAGCGCTGGCAGCGGCTCTTATGGCTACACCTTC. The V call is TRBV29-1, the J call TRBJ1-2; no clear D. V was cut by 7 bases and J by 5 bases, with 14 bases left in between. CDR1 and CDR2 (germline): SQVTM, ANQGSEA. CDR3 length: 12 residues.